Listed below are T cell receptor beta chains from one sample, sequenced in a study of identical twins. In TCRdb, the 5' RACE reads were re-called with MiXCR into one record per CDR3 protein. The sample lists about 1.7 million distinct CDR3 sequences, less than 35% occurring once. The sequenced sample consisted of cord blood. The receptors were sampled from a newborn girl in good health. Both conserved end residues are part of each CDR3. D genes are given only for firm matches. Size is stated for part of the rows, as once, few or many counts, or as a class when the clone is expanded.

v_gene	abundance	d_gene	j_gene	CDR3nt	CDR3aa
TRBV5-1	many	TRBD2	TRBJ2-3	TGCGCCAGCAGCGGGCTAGCGGGTAGCACAGATACGCAGTATTTT	CASSGLAGSTDTQYF
TRBV11-3	.	TRBD2	TRBJ2-7	TGTGCCAGCAGCTTAGGGGGACTAGCGGGGGCGATCTACGAGCAGTACTTC	CASSLGGLAGAIYEQYF
TRBV11-2	.	.	TRBJ1-5	TGTGCCAGCAGCTTAGGGGGTGGCCCCCAGCATTTT	CASSLGGGPQHF
TRBV12-3/TRBV12-4	many	.	TRBJ1-2	TGTGCCAGCAGTTTAAGGGGGGGCAACTATGGCTACACCTTC	CASSLRGGNYGYTF
TRBV4-2	few	TRBD1	TRBJ1-2	TGTGCCAGCAGCCAAGATATGGGGAGGGGGCGGAACTATGGCTACACCTTC	CASSQDMGRGRNYGYTF
TRBV24-1	.	TRBD1	TRBJ1-5	TGTGCCACCAGTGGGACAGGGAGCAATCAGCCCCAGCATTTT	CATSGTGSNQPQHF
TRBV15	.	TRBD2	TRBJ2-3	TGTGCCACCAGCAGAGATCGAGCGGGGGGCACAGATACGCAGTATTTT	CATSRDRAGGTDTQYF
TRBV4-1	few	.	TRBJ2-3	TGCGCCAGCAGCCAAGTAACAGCGGCGCACCTCACAGATACGCAGTATTTT	CASSQVTAAHLTDTQYF
TRBV7-2	.	TRBD2	TRBJ2-3	TGTGCCAGCAGCTTAGTATCAACTAGCGGGATAAATACGCAGTATTTT	CASSLVSTSGINTQYF
TRBV5-1	few	.	TRBJ1-2	TGCGCCAGCAGCTGGGCTTGGAGCTATGGCTACACCTTC	CASSWAWSYGYTF
TRBV15	.	.	TRBJ2-3	TGTGCCACCAGCAGAGTTACGGGGGTCGATACGCAGTATTTT	CATSRVTGVDTQYF
TRBV24-1	.	.	TRBJ1-1	TGTGCCACCAGTGAACAGGACACTGAAGCTTTCTTT	CATSEQDTEAFF
TRBV5-6	few	.	TRBJ2-1	TGTGCCAGCAGCCCTCTGACAGCCTACAATGAGCAGTTCTTC	CASSPLTAYNEQFF
TRBV4-2	many	.	TRBJ2-1	TGTGCCAGCAGCCAAGAGCGGGACTACAATGAGCAGTTCTTC	CASSQERDYNEQFF
TRBV6-5	.	.	TRBJ2-5	TGTGCCAGCACCGGGACTTCAGAGACCCAGTACTTC	CASTGTSETQYF
TRBV29-1	.	TRBD1	TRBJ1-2	TGCAGCGTTGAAGCCTGGGACAGGGGGCTTTACTATGGCTACACCTTC	CSVEAWDRGLYYGYTF
TRBV2	.	TRBD2	TRBJ2-3	TGTGCCAGCAGTGCCAAGACTAGCGGGCGATTCACAGATACGCAGTATTTT	CASSAKTSGRFTDTQYF
TRBV28	.	TRBD2	TRBJ2-5	TGTGCCAGCACCTCCGGACCAGCGGGAAGGGAGACCCAGTACTTC	CASTSGPAGRETQYF
TRBV5-5	few	.	TRBJ2-7	TGTGCCAGCAGCTTGGTGGGGGAATATCGGGACGAGCAGTACTTC	CASSLVGEYRDEQYF
TRBV20-1	once	.	TRBJ1-2	TGCAGTGCTGTCCAGGATCCCTATGGCTACACCTTC	CSAVQDPYGYTF
TRBV27	few	TRBD1	TRBJ1-2	TGTGCCAGCAGTTTCGACAGGGCTAATGGCTACACCTTC	CASSFDRANGYTF
TRBV6-1	.	.	TRBJ1-2	TGTGCCAGCAGTGAAGTGGGGGTCGGAGGCTACACCTTC	CASSEVGVGGYTF
TRBV20-1	once	.	TRBJ1-1	TGCAGTGCTGCGAATCGGAGAGGGGCTGAAGCTTTCTTT	CSAANRRGAEAFF
TRBV10-2	few	TRBD1	TRBJ1-2	TGCGCCAGCAGTGAGTCGGGACAGTTCTATGGCTACACCTTC	CASSESGQFYGYTF
TRBV12-3/TRBV12-4	.	TRBD1	TRBJ2-7	TGCGCCAGCAGTTCAGGAGTCGGGACAGACTCCTACAATGAGCAGTACTTC	CASSSGVGTDSYNEQYF
TRBV4-1	.	.	TRBJ2-1	TGCGCCAGCAGCCAAGGAGGCGGCTACTCCTACAATGAGCAGTTCTTC	CASSQGGGYSYNEQFF
TRBV4-2	.	TRBD2	TRBJ2-5	TGTGTCAGCAGCCAAGATCCGGCGGGGGTCCAAGAGACCCAGTACTTC	CVSSQDPAGVQETQYF
TRBV20-1	once	.	TRBJ2-3	TGCAGTGCTAGTAGCTCGATCCCTAGCACAGATACGCAGTATTTT	CSASSSIPSTDTQYF
TRBV6-1	once	TRBD1	TRBJ1-6	TGTGCCAGCAGTGGTTTTCCGGGACAGGCTTATAATTCACCCCCCCACTTT	CASSGFPGQAYNSPPHF
TRBV5-1	few	.	TRBJ2-1	TGCGCCAGCAGCTTCCCGACAGGTCTTGGGGATGAGCAGTTCTTC	CASSFPTGLGDEQFF
TRBV12-3/TRBV12-4	few	.	TRBJ2-3	TGTGCCAGCAGTTTAGCCAGGGCGAAGAATACGCAGTATTTT	CASSLARAKNTQYF
TRBV14	few	.	TRBJ2-7	TGTGCCAGCAGCCAAGGTTTCTTGAGGGACTCGCGCTACGAGCAGTACTTC	CASSQGFLRDSRYEQYF
TRBV7-2	.	.	TRBJ2-5	TGTGCCAGCAACTCCTCATCGACGGCGTACAATGAGCAGTACTTC	CASNSSSTAYNEQYF
TRBV6-2/TRBV6-3	.	.	TRBJ2-7	TGTGCCAGCGGGAGGAGCGGCGGCGAGCAGTACTTC	CASGRSGGEQYF
TRBV20-1	.	TRBD1	TRBJ1-3	TGCAGTGCGCGGACAGGGGCGCACGGAAACACCATATATTTT	CSARTGAHGNTIYF
TRBV12-3/TRBV12-4	.	.	TRBJ2-3	TGTGCCAGCAGACCCATGGACAGCACAGATACGCAGTATTTT	CASRPMDSTDTQYF
TRBV19	.	.	TRBJ2-2	TGTGCCAGTATCGTCACAGGGATCACGAACACCGGGGAGCTGTTTTTT	CASIVTGITNTGELFF
TRBV12-3/TRBV12-4	.	TRBD2	TRBJ2-7	TGTGCCAGCAGTTTCTCTAGCGGGACGAGCTCCTACGAGCAGTACTTC	CASSFSSGTSSYEQYF
TRBV7-9	.	TRBD2	TRBJ2-1	TGTGCCAGCAGCTTAGGGGGGACTAGCTCGGATGAGCAGTTCTTC	CASSLGGTSSDEQFF
TRBV29-1	.	.	TRBJ2-1	TGCAGTCTGGGCAGGTCCTACTCCTACAATGAGCAGTTCTTC	CSLGRSYSYNEQFF
TRBV4-2	.	TRBD2	TRBJ2-5	TGTGCCAGCAGCCAAGATCGGGGGGGCCCCCAAGAGACCCAGTACTTC	CASSQDRGGPQETQYF
TRBV4-1	few	TRBD1	TRBJ1-1	TGCGCCAGCAGCCAAGAGGGGGCAGGGGGTAACACTGAAGCTTTCTTT	CASSQEGAGGNTEAFF
TRBV6-5	.	.	TRBJ2-7	TGTGCCAGCAGTTATGGCCCCTTTTACTCCTACGAGCAGTACTTC	CASSYGPFYSYEQYF
TRBV20-1	few	.	TRBJ1-1	TGCAGTGCTAGCAGGGTGAGGAACACTGAAGCTTTCTTT	CSASRVRNTEAFF
TRBV20-1	.	TRBD1	TRBJ1-4	TGCAGTCCGAGGACAGGGGCTAAAAATGAAAAACTGTTTTTT	CSPRTGAKNEKLFF
TRBV9	few	.	TRBJ1-2	TGTGCCAGCAGCGTAGGTCAAGGGGCTGGTCGTTACTATGGCTACACCTTC	CASSVGQGAGRYYGYTF
TRBV13	once	.	TRBJ1-1	TGTGCCAGCAGCTTAGGGGGCACTAACGCTGAGGCTTTCTTT	CASSLGGTNAEAFF
TRBV7-9	.	TRBD2	TRBJ2-1	TGTGCCAGCAGACCAGGACTAGCCCCGAGCTCCTACAATGAGCAGTTCTTC	CASRPGLAPSSYNEQFF
TRBV29-1	few	.	TRBJ1-1	TGCAGCGTCGAAGGGGGGACTCTTGGGAGCACTGAAGCTTTCTTT	CSVEGGTLGSTEAFF
TRBV27	.	.	TRBJ1-5	TGTGCCAGCAGTTTATCATCCGGGTACAATCAGCCCCAGCATTTT	CASSLSSGYNQPQHF
TRBV9	.	.	TRBJ1-2	TGTGCCAGCAGCGTAGATCACAGCCCCTATGGCTACACCTTC	CASSVDHSPYGYTF
TRBV4-2	.	TRBD2	TRBJ2-3	TGTGCCAGTAGCCAAGGTACTAGCGGGAGGAAGACAGATACGCAGTATTTT	CASSQGTSGRKTDTQYF
TRBV20-1	.	.	TRBJ2-1	TGCAGTGCTAGTCGGCCAGGGATTAATGAGCAGTTCTTC	CSASRPGINEQFF
TRBV7-2	.	.	TRBJ1-5	TGTGCCGGCAGCTTAGCGCCGGGCCAGCTTTATAGCAATCAGCCCCAGCATTTT	CAGSLAPGQLYSNQPQHF
TRBV5-1	.	TRBD1	TRBJ2-4	TGCGCCAGCACCCCACCGGGACAGGGAAACATTCAGTACTTC	CASTPPGQGNIQYF